This T cell receptor beta chain was observed in a study of T cells in Graves' hyperthyroidism and ophthalmopathy. Study-level findings and limits: Researchers found most expanded thyroid clonotypes above 0.001 in blood as well.

The germline gives CDR1 MDHEN, CDR2 SYDVKM. This CDR3 comprises 15 residues. Amplification targeted TCR beta CDR3 regions from RNA transcripts. First-round RT-PCR with HTBI primers amplified the TCR CDR3 region. TCRdb itself ran the multiplex PCR reads through MiXCR, one entry per CDR3 protein. This sample carries 300,000 to 500,000 distinct CDR3 sequences, 15% of them seen once, and the ten largest clones take around a third. Calling Graves' hyperthyroidism stable meant ophthalmopathy did not progress within 18 months. These patients, aged 18 to 65, had recently diagnosed hyperthyroidism lasting under 2 months. The authors obtained PBMCs from around 10 ml of fresh peripheral blood. For this clonotype: Antigen specificity is unknown. Its ends do not fully match the called genes, so a read error is possible.

The sequence derives from a woman between 25 and 40 years old with Graves' hyperthyroidism. Sequencing was performed on blood. This chain links TRBV28 with TRBJ2-1; maybe TRBD2 (7 bases). The CDR3 reads CASSSGGLTYNEQLF. In DNA form, the CDR3 reads TGTGCCAGCAGTTCGGGGGGCCTTACCTACAATGAGCAGCTCTTC.